These T cell receptor beta chains were read from a single sample in a study of blood T cells in healthy people across ages. TCRdb re-analysed the 5' RACE reads in MiXCR, keeping a single row per CDR3 protein. This sample has approximately 800,000 distinct CDR3 sequences, with about a quarter found just once. These data are also associated with another study on T cells of mothers and their children.

Input material: blood. Receptors were obtained from a boy between 10 and 17 years old in good health. Each CDR3 is given without its conserved first and last residue. Expanded clones are given a class, and other clones once, few, many or no size at all.

J gene	CDR3 length	clone size	V gene	CDR3 protein
TRBJ2-1	13	-	TRBV4-1	ASSPGRGGFNEQF
TRBJ2-1	12	few	TRBV7-3	ASSFNLGRNEQF
TRBJ1-6	13	few	TRBV12-3/TRBV12-4	ASSSPGQGNSPLH
TRBJ1-2	12	-	TRBV7-9	ASSLEGIENGYT
TRBJ1-4	13	-	TRBV12-3/TRBV12-4	ASSLQGGLREKLF
TRBJ2-6	16	few	TRBV9	ASSVGTGRPSGANVLT
TRBJ2-1	10	-	TRBV5-1	ASSYEGGEQF
-	11	-	TRBV7-9	ASSSDTSYEQY
-	11	-	TRBV2	ASRETASYEQY
TRBJ2-2	13	once	TRBV6-1	ASSWGQTNTGELF
TRBJ2-3	12	few	TRBV20-1	SARVGGPTDTQY
TRBJ1-5	13	-	TRBV4-2	ASSPTQLQQPPQH
TRBJ1-1	11	-	TRBV20-1	SASGRGNTEAF
TRBJ2-3	14	-	TRBV11-2	ASSSLRGGVADTQY
-	13	few	TRBV20-1	SARKTSGGYNEQF
TRBJ2-5	13	few	TRBV11-2	ASSHPAGGQETQY
-	12	-	TRBV6-5	ASSYSRPPYEQY
TRBJ2-7	13	few	TRBV9	ASSASGTSAREQY
TRBJ1-1	11	-	TRBV7-9	ASSPVGGGEAF
TRBJ2-3	12	few	TRBV24-1	ATSDSSYRDTQY
TRBJ1-1	13	few	TRBV5-1	ASSYGPGLNTEAF
TRBJ1-4	12	-	TRBV2	ASSEEQFNEKLF
TRBJ1-1	11	-	TRBV6-5	ASSDNWGTEAF
TRBJ2-7	13	-	TRBV27	ASSTRIAGIYEQY
TRBJ2-5	10	-	TRBV5-6	ASSLKLAVEF
TRBJ2-1	14	-	TRBV18	ASSPMRGASYNEQF
TRBJ2-3	9	few	TRBV3-1	AAEAADTQY
TRBJ1-1	11	few	TRBV20-1	SAPPPGLTEAF
TRBJ2-4	14	-	TRBV29-1	SVEDQAGGSKNIQY
TRBJ2-5	13	-	TRBV12-3/TRBV12-4	ASRGLAGAQGTQY
TRBJ1-1	12	-	TRBV14	ASSQSAGWTEAF